This T cell receptor beta chain appears in the sequencing data of a study of T cells in localized non-small cell lung cancer (dated by TCRdb to the early 2020s). Some background on the complete study: T cell repertoires of fewer than 250 early-stage NSCLC patients were analyzed, with tumors being compared against uninvolved tumor-adjacent lungs. The cohort was made up of approximately 250 treatment-naive NSCLC patients whose localized lung tumors had been resected. Of the NSCLC patients, about 130 were male and 107 were female, and the mean age was around 66 years.

TCR beta CDR3 regions were sequenced from DNA using the immunoSEQ Assay. The original pipeline was this. To compute T cell density, TCR beta template counts were normalized to usable DNA, which was estimated by amplifying housekeeping genes. Using the preseqR package, richness was estimated by extrapolating to 120,000 templates for tissue samples and 400,000 templates for PBMC samples. Clonality was taken to be one minus Pielou's evenness. Tissue-enriched TCRs were identified through differential abundance testing performed on productive amino-acid clonotypes, with a minimum total count of 5 and an alpha of 0.1. The Jaccard Index and the Morisita Overlap Index were used to measure how much the repertoires overlapped between compartments. TCR beta CDR3s were clustered by GLIPH together with public tetramer-defined viral CDR3s, and at least three viral sequences plus V-gene enrichment were required for viral motifs. This is the immuneACCESS table as TCRdb keeps it, with only in-frame sequences that have V and J called. A part of the clones is gone; compared with another copy, unresolved V genes explain less than half, and the rest is unexplained. The V and J calls and clone size come from that table; D and trimming were worked out from the DNA. For this sample the table gives about 20,000 clones, of which about 89% were detected only once. Of the sample, 9% to 15% is held by the ten largest clones.

Overall results and qualifications from the work: Higher T cell density in blood was associated with longer overall survival, whereas higher clonality in adjacent lung was associated with shorter survival. Because the study design was exploratory, TCR variables were selected using unadjusted p-values without false-discovery rate correction. Multi-region tumor sequencing was not performed, so intratumor heterogeneity could not be excluded. Uninvolved tumor-adjacent lung showed the highest T cell clonality, higher than tumor, which suggests more focused antigenic responses in the uninvolved tumor-adjacent lung. A median of approximately 55 of the top 100 tumor clones were detected in paired uninvolved adjacent lung, and around 30 of these tumor clones were also found among the top 100 clones of the paired uninvolved adjacent lung.

Remarks on this clone: Its antigen specificity is not known. The record has no base qualities; no much larger clone is one base away.

At diagnosis, tumor, uninvolved tumor-adjacent lung and peripheral blood were collected and then preserved as a mix of FFPE and fresh-frozen material. For TCR repertoire profiling, blood samples were analyzed in the form of peripheral blood mononuclear cells. The V and J ends are trimmed by 2 bases and 0 bases, leaving 9 bases between them. The germline V gene (reference sequence) gives CDR1 as GTSNPN and CDR2 as SVGIG. The CDR3 spans 14 residues, from the cysteine through the phenylalanine. Only the CDR3 DNA stays, 42 bases, in frame from base 1. The receptor was derived from a man aged 40-75 years with stage II squamous cell lung carcinoma. The chain is encoded by TRBV30 joined to TRBJ2-3, with the D gene call left open. Specimen: PBMCs, collected before any cancer treatment. In nucleotide form, the sequence is TGTGCCTGGAGTTCGACCAGGAGCACAGATACGCAGTATTTT. This yields the protein CAWSSTRSTDTQYF.